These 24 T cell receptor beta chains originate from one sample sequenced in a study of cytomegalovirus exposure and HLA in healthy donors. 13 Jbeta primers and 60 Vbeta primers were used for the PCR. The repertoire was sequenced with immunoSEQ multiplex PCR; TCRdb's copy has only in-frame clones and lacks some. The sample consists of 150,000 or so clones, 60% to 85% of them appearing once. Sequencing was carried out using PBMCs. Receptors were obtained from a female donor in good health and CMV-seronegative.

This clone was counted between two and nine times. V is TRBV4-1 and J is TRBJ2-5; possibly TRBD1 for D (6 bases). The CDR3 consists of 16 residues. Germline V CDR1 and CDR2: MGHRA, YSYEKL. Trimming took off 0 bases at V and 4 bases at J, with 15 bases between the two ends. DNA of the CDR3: TGCGCCAGCAGCCAAGAACAGGGAATATCTAGAGAGACCCAGTACTTC. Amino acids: CASSQEQGISRETQYF.

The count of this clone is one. As DNA, the CDR3 is TGTGCAAGTCGCTTTAACTCGGGCAATCAGCCCCAGCATTTT. Amino acid sequence: CASRFNSGNQPQHF. V is TRBV12-2 and J is TRBJ1-5. TRBV12-2 corresponds to a pseudogene. The CDR3 totals 14 residues.

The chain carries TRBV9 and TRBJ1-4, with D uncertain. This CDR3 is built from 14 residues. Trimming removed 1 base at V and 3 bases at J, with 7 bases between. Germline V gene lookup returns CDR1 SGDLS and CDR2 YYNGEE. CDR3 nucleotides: TGTGCCAGCAGCGTATCCCCTTCTAATGAAAAACTGTTTTTT. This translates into CASSVSPSNEKLFF. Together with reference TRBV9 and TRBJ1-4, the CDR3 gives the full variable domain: DSGVTQTPKHLITATGQRVTLRCSPRSGDLSVYWYQQSLDQGLQFLIQYYNGEERAKGNILERFSAQQFPDLHSELNLSSLELGDSALYFCASSVSPSNEKLFFGSGTQLSVL.

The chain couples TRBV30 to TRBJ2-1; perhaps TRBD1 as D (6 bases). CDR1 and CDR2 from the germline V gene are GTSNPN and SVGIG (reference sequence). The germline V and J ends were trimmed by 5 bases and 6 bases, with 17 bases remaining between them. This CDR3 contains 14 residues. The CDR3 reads CAWDRTGFGNEQFF. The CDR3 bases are TGTGCCTGGGACAGGACCGGCTTTGGCAATGAGCAGTTCTTC.

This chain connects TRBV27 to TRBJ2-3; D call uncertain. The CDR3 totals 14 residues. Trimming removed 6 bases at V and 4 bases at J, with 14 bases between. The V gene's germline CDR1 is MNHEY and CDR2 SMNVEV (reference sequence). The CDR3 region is CASSGLATADTQYF. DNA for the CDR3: TGTGCCAGCAGCGGGTTAGCAACCGCAGATACGCAGTATTTT.

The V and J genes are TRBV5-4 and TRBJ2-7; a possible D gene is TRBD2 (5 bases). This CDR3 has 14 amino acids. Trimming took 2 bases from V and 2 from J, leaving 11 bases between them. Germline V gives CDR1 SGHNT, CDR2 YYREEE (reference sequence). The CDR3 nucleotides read TGTGCCAGCAGCTTCGGGCGGGCGACCTACGAGCAGTACTTC. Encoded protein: CASSFGRATYEQYF.

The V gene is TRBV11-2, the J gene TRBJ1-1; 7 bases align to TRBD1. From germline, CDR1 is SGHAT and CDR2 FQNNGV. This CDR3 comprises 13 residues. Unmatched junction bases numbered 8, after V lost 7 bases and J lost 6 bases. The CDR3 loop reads CASNSPGGPEAFF. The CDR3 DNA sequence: TGTGCCAGCAACTCGCCAGGGGGTCCTGAAGCTTTCTTT.

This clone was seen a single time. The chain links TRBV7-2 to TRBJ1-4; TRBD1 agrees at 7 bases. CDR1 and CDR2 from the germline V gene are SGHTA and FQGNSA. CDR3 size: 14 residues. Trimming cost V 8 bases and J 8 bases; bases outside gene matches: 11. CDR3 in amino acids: CASVEGRGNEKLFF. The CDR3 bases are TGTGCCAGCGTGGAAGGCAGGGGGAACGAAAAACTGTTTTTT.

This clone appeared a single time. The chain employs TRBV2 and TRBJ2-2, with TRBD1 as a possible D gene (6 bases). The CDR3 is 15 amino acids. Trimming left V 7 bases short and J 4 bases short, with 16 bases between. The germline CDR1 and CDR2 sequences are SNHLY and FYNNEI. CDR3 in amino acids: CASKAQGVATGELFF. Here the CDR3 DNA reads TGTGCCAGCAAAGCACAGGGTGTTGCCACCGGGGAGCTGTTTTTT. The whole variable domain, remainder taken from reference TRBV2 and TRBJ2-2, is EPEVTQTPSHQVTQMGQEVILRCVPISNHLYFYWYRQILGQKVEFLVSFYNNEISEKSEIFDDQFSVERPDGSNFTLKIRSTKLEDSAMYFCASKAQGVATGELFFGEGSRLTVL.

CDR3: CASSSQVNTEAFF. CDR3 in DNA: TGTGCCAGTAGTAGTCAGGTGAACACTGAAGCTTTCTTT. This chain connects TRBV19 to TRBJ1-1; no clear D. The CDR3 covers 13 residues. Germline V gene lookup returns CDR1 LNHDA and CDR2 SQIVND (reference sequence). V lost 4 bases to trimming and J lost 0 bases, with 6 bases between them.

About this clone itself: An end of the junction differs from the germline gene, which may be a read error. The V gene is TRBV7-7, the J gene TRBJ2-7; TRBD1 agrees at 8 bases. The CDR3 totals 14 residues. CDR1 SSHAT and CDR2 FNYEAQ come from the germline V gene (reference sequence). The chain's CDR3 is CASSPGTGSYEQYF. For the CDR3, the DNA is TGTGCTAGCAGCCCGGGGACAGGCTCCTACGAGCAGTACTTC.

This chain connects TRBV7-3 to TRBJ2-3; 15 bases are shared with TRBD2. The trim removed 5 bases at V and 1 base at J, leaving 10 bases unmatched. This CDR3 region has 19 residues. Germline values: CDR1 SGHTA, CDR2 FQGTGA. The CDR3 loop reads CASSDIGTSGGMRTDTQYF. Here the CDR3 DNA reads TGTGCCAGCAGCGATATAGGGACTAGCGGGGGGATGCGCACAGATACGCAGTATTTT.

The CDR3 loop is CASSSNRGLLYEQYF. CDR3 DNA sequence: TGTGCCAGCAGTTCCAACAGGGGACTTCTCTACGAGCAGTACTTC. This sequence joins TRBV6-7 and TRBJ2-7; weak D call: TRBD1 (7 bases). Being an ORF, TRBV6-7 has a function that is uncertain. The CDR3 is 15 amino acids. V dropped 4 bases and J dropped 3 bases, with 16 bases sitting between them.

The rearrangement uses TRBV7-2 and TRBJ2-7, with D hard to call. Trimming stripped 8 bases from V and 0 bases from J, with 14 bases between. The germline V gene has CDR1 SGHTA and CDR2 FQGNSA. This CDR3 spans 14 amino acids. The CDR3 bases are TGTGCCAGCTTCATGGCAGCGAGCTCCTACGAGCAGTACTTC. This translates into CASFMAASSYEQYF. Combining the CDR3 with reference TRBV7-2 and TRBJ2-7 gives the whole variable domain GAGVSQSPSNKVTEKGKDVELRCDPISGHTALYWYRQSLGQGLEFLIYFQGNSAPDKSGLPSDRFSAERTGGSVSTLTIQRTQQEDSAVYLCASFMAASSYEQYFGPGTRLTVT.

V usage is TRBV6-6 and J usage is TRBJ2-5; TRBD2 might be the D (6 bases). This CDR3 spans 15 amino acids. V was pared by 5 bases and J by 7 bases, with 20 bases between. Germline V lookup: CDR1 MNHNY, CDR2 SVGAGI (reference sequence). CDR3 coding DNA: TGTGCCAGCAGTGCCTCTGACCGGGAGCACCGGACCCAGTACTTC. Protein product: CASSASDREHRTQYF.

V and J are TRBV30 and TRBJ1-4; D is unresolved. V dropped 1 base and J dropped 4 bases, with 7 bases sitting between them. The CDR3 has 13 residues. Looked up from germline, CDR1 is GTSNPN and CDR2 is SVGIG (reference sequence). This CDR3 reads CAWSDGVNEKLFF. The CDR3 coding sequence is TGTGCCTGGAGTGACGGAGTTAATGAAAAACTGTTTTTT. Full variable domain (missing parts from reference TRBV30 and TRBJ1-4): SQTIHQWPATLVQPVGSPLSLECTVEGTSNPNLYWYRQAAGRGLQLLFYSVGIGQISSEVPQNLSASRPQDRQFILSSKKLLLSDSGFYLCAWSDGVNEKLFFGSGTQLSVL.

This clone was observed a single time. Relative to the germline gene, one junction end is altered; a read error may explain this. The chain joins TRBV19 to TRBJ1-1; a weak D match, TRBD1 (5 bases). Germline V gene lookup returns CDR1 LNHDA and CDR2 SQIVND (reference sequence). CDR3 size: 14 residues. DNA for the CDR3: TGTGCCGGTAGAGAAGGACACTCGAACACTGAAGCTTTCTTT. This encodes CAGREGHSNTEAFF. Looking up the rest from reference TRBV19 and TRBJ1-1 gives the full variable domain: DGGITQSPKYLFRKEGQNVTLSCEQNLNHDAMYWYRQDPGQGLRLIYYSQIVNDFQKGDIAEGYSVSREKKESFPLTVTSAQKNPTAFYLCAGREGHSNTEAFFGQGTRLTVV.

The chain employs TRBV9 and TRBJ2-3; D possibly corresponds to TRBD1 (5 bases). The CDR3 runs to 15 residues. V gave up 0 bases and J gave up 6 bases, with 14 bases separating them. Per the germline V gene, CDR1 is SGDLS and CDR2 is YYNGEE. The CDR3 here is CASSVEAGLGDTQYF. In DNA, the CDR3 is TGTGCCAGCAGCGTAGAGGCAGGGCTCGGGGATACGCAGTATTTT.

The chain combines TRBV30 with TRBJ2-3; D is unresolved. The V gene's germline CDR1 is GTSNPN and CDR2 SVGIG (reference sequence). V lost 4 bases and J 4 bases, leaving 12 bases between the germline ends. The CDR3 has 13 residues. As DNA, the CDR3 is TGTGCCTGGAATTTTGAGCAGGCAGATACGCAGTATTTT. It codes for CAWNFEQADTQYF.

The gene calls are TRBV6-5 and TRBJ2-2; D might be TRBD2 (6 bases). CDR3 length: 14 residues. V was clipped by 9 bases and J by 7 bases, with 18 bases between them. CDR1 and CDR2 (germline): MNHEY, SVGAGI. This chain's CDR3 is CASGLGGGNGELFF. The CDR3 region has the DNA TGTGCCAGTGGGCTCGGGGGAGGAAACGGGGAGCTGTTTTTT.

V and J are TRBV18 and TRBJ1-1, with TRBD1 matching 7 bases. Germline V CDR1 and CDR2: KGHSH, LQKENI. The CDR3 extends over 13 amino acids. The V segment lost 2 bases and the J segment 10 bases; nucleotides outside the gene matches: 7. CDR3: CASSPGEGAAAFF. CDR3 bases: TGTGCCAGCTCACCAGGTGAGGGGGCGGCAGCTTTCTTT. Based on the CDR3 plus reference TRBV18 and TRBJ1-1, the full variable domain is NAGVMQNPRHLVRRRGQEARLRCSPMKGHSHVYWYRQLPEEGLKFMVYLQKENIIDESGMPKERFSAEFPKEGPSILRIQQVVRGDSAAYFCASSPGEGAAAFFGQGTRLTVV.

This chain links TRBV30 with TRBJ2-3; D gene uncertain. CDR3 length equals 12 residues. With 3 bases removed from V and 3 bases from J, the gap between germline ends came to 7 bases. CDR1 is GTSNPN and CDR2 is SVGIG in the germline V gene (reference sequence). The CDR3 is CAWRSGTDTQYF. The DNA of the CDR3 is TGTGCCTGGAGGTCGGGTACAGATACGCAGTATTTT.

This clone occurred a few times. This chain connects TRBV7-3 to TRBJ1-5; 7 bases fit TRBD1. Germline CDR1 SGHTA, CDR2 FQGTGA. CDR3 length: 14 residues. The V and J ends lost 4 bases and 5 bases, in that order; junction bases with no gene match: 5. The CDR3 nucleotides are TGTGCCAGCAGCTCGACCACAGGGGATCAGCCCCAGCATTTT. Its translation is CASSSTTGDQPQHF.

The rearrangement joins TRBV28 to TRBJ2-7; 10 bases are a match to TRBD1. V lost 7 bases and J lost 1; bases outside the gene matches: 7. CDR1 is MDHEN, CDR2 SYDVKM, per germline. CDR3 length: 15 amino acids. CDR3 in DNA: TGTGCCAGCACGTCCCCGGGACAGGGGTCCTACGAGCAGTACTTC. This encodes CASTSPGQGSYEQYF.